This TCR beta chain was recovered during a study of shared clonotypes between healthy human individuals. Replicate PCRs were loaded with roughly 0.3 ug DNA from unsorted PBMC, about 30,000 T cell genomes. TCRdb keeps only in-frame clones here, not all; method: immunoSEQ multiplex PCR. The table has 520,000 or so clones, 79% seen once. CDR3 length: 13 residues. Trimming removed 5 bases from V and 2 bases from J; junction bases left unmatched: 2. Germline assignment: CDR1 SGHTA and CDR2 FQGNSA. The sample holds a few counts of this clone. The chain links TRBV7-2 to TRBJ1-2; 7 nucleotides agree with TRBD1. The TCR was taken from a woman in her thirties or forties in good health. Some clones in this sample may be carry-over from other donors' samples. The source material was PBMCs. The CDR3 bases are TGTGCCAGCAGCGCGGGACAGAACTATGGCTACACCTTC. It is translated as CASSAGQNYGYTF.